This TCR beta chain is drawn from a study of patients and donors after allogeneic stem cell transplantation. This CDR3 is 15 amino acids long. TCRdb reanalysed the RT-PCR reads using MiXCR and keeps one entry per CDR3 protein. This sample has 15,000 to 20,000 distinct CDR3 sequences, with 4.5% to 5% found just once. Many counts were recorded for this clonotype. The sequence derives from a human donor who was either an allogeneic HSCT recipient or a stem cell or donor lymphocyte infusion donor (not recorded which). It is not recorded whose cells these are; they may come from a transplant donor. The J gene is TRBJ1-2, the V gene TRBV21-1. TRBV21-1 is annotated as a pseudogene. Sequenced input: blood, either unsorted or a sorted T cell fraction (not recorded which). Here the CDR3 DNA reads TGTGCCAGCAGCAAAACCGCAGGTCGTGACTATGGCTACACCTTC. This gives the protein CASSKTAGRDYGYTF.